Listed here are 18 T cell receptor beta chains from one sample, sequenced in a study of Tregs in tolerant kidney transplant recipients. Here immunoSEQ multiplex PCR was the method, and the copy in TCRdb shows in-frame clones only, minus some. Of fewer than 150,000 clones listed, around 94% were seen once; the top ten hold approximately 0.6%. Sample: CD4+ T cells from blood. These receptors originate from a human donor in good health.

The chain recombines TRBV7-3 with TRBJ2-3; 8 bases align to TRBD2. Losses at the gene ends were 5 bases for V and 1 base for J; bases not matched to a gene: 5. The CDR3 totals 15 residues. Germline V lookup: CDR1 SGHTA, CDR2 FQGTGA. DNA for the CDR3: TGTGCCAGCAGCGCTGCGGGGGGTCGCACAGATACGCAGTATTTT. Protein sequence: CASSAAGGRTDTQYF. Filled out from reference TRBV7-3 and TRBJ2-3, the complete variable domain reads GAGVSQTPSNKVTEKGKYVELRCDPISGHTALYWYRQSLGQGPEFLIYFQGTGAADDSGLPNDRFFAVRPEGSVSTLKIQRTERGDSAVYLCASSAAGGRTDTQYFGPGTRLTVL.

The rearrangement uses TRBV5-5 and TRBJ2-7, with D maybe TRBD2 (5 bases). The ends were cut back, 4 bases at V and 6 bases at J, with 14 bases in the middle. Looked up from germline, CDR1 is SGHKS and CDR2 is YYEKEE (reference sequence). This CDR3 has 13 amino acids. The CDR3 DNA is TGTGCCAGCAGCAGGACGAGGGTGGTCGAGCAGTACTTC. Its translation is CASSRTRVVEQYF.

The CDR3 coding sequence is TGTGCCAGCAGGGAGGCCCACTTCACAGATACGCAGTATTTT. Translating it yields CASREAHFTDTQYF. The chain has TRBV6-6 and TRBJ2-3; D perhaps matches TRBD2 (5 bases). CDR1 is MNHNY and CDR2 is SVGAGI in the germline V gene (reference sequence). Trimming stripped 6 bases from V and 2 bases from J, with 12 bases between. CDR3 size: 14 residues.

The chain has TRBV5-5 and TRBJ2-3; 8 bases agree with TRBD2. V was pared by 3 bases and J by 4 bases, with 7 bases of the junction left unmatched. The CDR3 spans 15 residues. Germline CDR1 and CDR2: SGHKS and YYEKEE (reference sequence). CDR3 nucleotide sequence: TGTGCCAGCAGCTCCTTAGCGGGGCGGTCAGATACGCAGTATTTT. Amino acid sequence: CASSSLAGRSDTQYF.

This chain connects TRBV10-3 to TRBJ1-1; TRBD1 agrees at 7 bases. The V segment lost 5 bases and the J segment 3 bases; nucleotides outside the gene matches: 6. CDR1 and CDR2 (germline): ENHRY, SYGVKD. The CDR3 totals 14 residues. The DNA of the CDR3 is TGTGCCATCAGTACAGGGGCAGGGGACACTGAAGCTTTCTTT. It translates to CAISTGAGDTEAFF.

CDR3 coding DNA: TGTGCCAGCAGCGTAGCTACCAGGGGAGGCAATTCACCCCTCCACTTT. It specifies CASSVATRGGNSPLHF. This chain links TRBV9 with TRBJ1-6; TRBD1 might be the D (6 bases). V was shortened by 0 bases and J by 7 bases, with 14 bases between the two germline ends. The germline V gene encodes CDR1 SGDLS and CDR2 YYNGEE. CDR3 length equals 16 residues.

The chain couples TRBV6-1 to TRBJ2-2; no definite D call. V was clipped by 5 bases and J by 8 bases, with 12 bases between them. Germline assignment: CDR1 MNHNS and CDR2 SASEGT. The CDR3 loop spans 13 amino acids. The CDR3 is CASSPPRVGELFF. CDR3 sequence (DNA): TGTGCCAGCAGTCCCCCTAGGGTGGGGGAGCTGTTTTTT.

This sequence joins TRBV5-4 and TRBJ1-2; TRBD1 aligns across 7 bases. CDR3 length: 17 residues. Germline V gene lookup returns CDR1 SGHNT and CDR2 YYREEE (reference sequence). V trimming: 0 bases; J trimming: 7 bases; junction bases outside the gene matches: 15. The CDR3 nucleotides are TGTGCCAGCAGCTTGGGGTCCCCGGGACAGCTAATAGCTGGCTACACCTTC. This gives the protein CASSLGSPGQLIAGYTF. The full variable domain, completed using reference TRBV5-4 and TRBJ1-2, is ETGVTQSPTHLIKTRGQQVTLRCSSQSGHNTVSWYQQALGQGPQFIFQYYREEENGRGNFPPRFSGLQFPNYSSELNVNALELDDSALYLCASSLGSPGQLIAGYTFGSGTRLTVV.

This clone has just a few counts. V and J are TRBV7-3 and TRBJ1-1; 9 positions match TRBD1. Germline CDR1 reads SGHTA; CDR2 reads FQGTGA. CDR3 length equals 12 residues. The ends lost 5 bases at V and 6 bases at J; junction bases unmatched: 1. CDR3 bases: TGTGCCAGCAGCCGACAGGGGGCTGAAGCTTTCTTT. Translated, it gives CASSRQGAEAFF. The complete variable domain, with remaining parts taken from reference TRBV7-3 and TRBJ1-1, reads GAGVSQTPSNKVTEKGKYVELRCDPISGHTALYWYRQSLGQGPEFLIYFQGTGAADDSGLPNDRFFAVRPEGSVSTLKIQRTERGDSAVYLCASSRQGAEAFFGQGTRLTVV.

The CDR3 DNA follows: TGTGCCAGCACTAGTGTGAACACTGAAGCTTTCTTT. Amino acid sequence: CASTSVNTEAFF. The chain couples TRBV18 to TRBJ1-1; no clear D gene. CDR1 and CDR2 (germline): KGHSH, LQKENI. CDR3 length: 12 amino acids. Trimming left V 8 bases short and J 0 bases short, with 7 bases between.

This chain links TRBV6-5 with TRBJ2-2; the D is unclear. CDR3 length: 14 residues. Trimming removed 0 bases at V and 6 bases at J, with 8 bases between. CDR1 and CDR2 from the germline V gene are MNHEY and SVGAGI. The CDR3 region is CASSYSQAPGELFF. CDR3 DNA: TGTGCCAGCAGTTACTCTCAGGCCCCCGGGGAGCTGTTTTTT.

The CDR3 coding sequence is TGTGCCAGCACACGGGAGCTTTACACCGGGGAGCTGTTTTTT. It yields the protein CASTRELYTGELFF. V usage is TRBV6-5 and J usage is TRBJ2-2; a possible D gene is TRBD2 (6 bases). Germline CDR1 reads MNHEY; CDR2 reads SVGAGI. Trimming pared 7 bases from V and 3 bases from J, leaving 12 bases between. CDR3 length equals 14 residues.

The V gene is TRBV7-9, the J gene TRBJ2-5; the D gene is possibly TRBD2 (5 bases). V was shortened by 2 bases and J by 5 bases, with 9 bases between the two germline ends. This CDR3 spans 13 amino acids. Per germline, CDR1 SEHNR and CDR2 FQNEAQ (reference sequence). CDR3 sequence: CASSLPGDETQYF. The CDR3 DNA reads TGTGCCAGCAGCTTACCCGGGGATGAGACCCAGTACTTC.

The chain joins TRBV30 to TRBJ2-2, with D uncertain. V shed 1 base and J shed 7 bases, with 4 bases lying between them. The CDR3 runs 11 residues. CDR1 is GTSNPN, CDR2 SVGIG, per germline (reference sequence). CDR3 amino acids: CAWSGVGELFF. The CDR3 region has the DNA TGTGCCTGGAGTGGAGTCGGGGAGCTGTTTTTT.

The chain recombines TRBV19 with TRBJ2-7, with 8 bases fitting TRBD2. With V trimmed by 4 bases and J by 9 bases, 14 bases remained unmatched. This CDR3 has 15 residues. The germline CDR1 and CDR2 sequences are LNHDA and SQIVND (reference sequence). CDR3 bases: TGTGCCAGTAGTAAATCACTAGCGGTGGTGGAGGTGCAGTACTTC. Protein sequence: CASSKSLAVVEVQYF.

This clone is a singleton in its sample. CDR3 DNA: TGTGCCAGCAGGGTCCGCCTACCCAAAAACATTCAGTACTTC. Translated: CASRVRLPKNIQYF. The chain has TRBV21-1 and TRBJ2-4; no check of the table's D call, TRBD2, against the DNA was made. TRBV21-1 is termed a pseudogene. This CDR3 has 14 amino acids.

The chain uses TRBV27 and TRBJ1-3; a possible D gene is TRBD1 (5 bases). Between the trimmed V and J ends, which lost 10 bases and 0 bases, there was a span of 10 bases. CDR3 length: 13 amino acids. The germline V gene has CDR1 MNHEY and CDR2 SMNVEV (reference sequence). This CDR3 is CATGTLSGNTIYF. Here the CDR3 DNA reads TGTGCCACCGGGACTCTCTCTGGAAACACCATATATTTT.

The rearrangement joins TRBV9 to TRBJ1-3, with TRBD1 as a possible D gene (6 bases). The CDR3 length is 16 residues. Between the trimmed V and J ends, which lost 0 bases and 2 bases, there was a span of 12 bases. Germline lookup yields CDR1 SGDLS and CDR2 YYNGEE. The CDR3 nucleotides are TGTGCCAGCAGCGTAGGGTTAAGGGGGACTGGAAACACCATATATTTT. This sequence encodes CASSVGLRGTGNTIYF.